What follows are 13 T cell receptor beta chains derived from one specimen sequenced in a study of regulatory T cells in long-lasting Graves disease. Investigators prepared the TCR beta libraries by applying iRepertoire HTBI primers and Arm-PCR of CDR3 regions. Using its own MiXCR run on the multiplex PCR reads, TCRdb lists one record per CDR3 protein. The repertoire holds under 400,000 distinct CDR3 sequences, with 16% as singletons. This sample's time point: newly diagnosed GD, antithyroid drugs for less than 3 months. Construction of the TCR library relied on RNA isolated from PBMCs. These data were also reused for a study on T cells in Graves' hyperthyroidism and ophthalmopathy.

The material was peripheral blood mononuclear cells (PBMCs), obtained at new diagnosis, from a patient treated with antithyroid drugs. The receptors shown here come from a man in his forties with Graves disease.

In its sample, this clonotype was seen many times. This sequence joins TRBV11-3 and TRBJ2-5; weak D call: TRBD1 (5 bases). The V gene's germline CDR1 is SGHNT and CDR2 YENEEA. The CDR3 sequence is 14 residues long. V dropped 5 bases and J dropped 3 bases, with 13 bases sitting between them. CDR3 nucleotide sequence: TGTGCCAGCAGCCGCCGACAGCCTAAAGAGACCCAGTACTTC. Translated: CASSRRQPKETQYF.

The chain recombines TRBV6-1 with TRBJ1-6; TRBD1 agrees at 9 bases. The CDR3 is made up of 16 amino acids. The V segment lost 5 bases and the J segment 7 bases; nucleotides outside the gene matches: 9. Germline lookup yields CDR1 MNHNS and CDR2 SASEGT. The CDR3 DNA reads TGTGCCAGCAGTCCGCGACAGGGGGTAGCAAATTCACCCCTCCACTTT. This gives the protein CASSPRQGVANSPLHF.

The table lists this clonotype with many counts. This chain connects TRBV28 to TRBJ1-5, with D hard to call. Trimming removed 7 bases at V and 3 bases at J, with 22 bases between. The CDR3 has 17 residues. The germline CDR1 and CDR2 sequences are MDHEN and SYDVKM. This chain's CDR3 is CASIPGSAGRNNQPQHF. Here the CDR3 DNA reads TGTGCCAGCATCCCAGGCTCTGCAGGTCGTAACAATCAGCCCCAGCATTTT. The whole variable domain, remainder taken from reference TRBV28 and TRBJ1-5, is DVKVTQSSRYLVKRTGEKVFLECVQDMDHENMFWYRQDPGLGLRLIYFSYDVKMKEKGDIPEGYSVSREKKERFSLILESASTNQTSMYLCASIPGSAGRNNQPQHFGDGTRLSIL.

This clonotype appeared a few times. The V gene is TRBV29-1, the J gene TRBJ2-7, with D maybe TRBD1 (6 bases). The CDR3 extends over 14 amino acids. Germline V gene data show CDR1 as SQVTM and CDR2 as ANQGSEA. V was cut by 5 bases and J by 2 bases, with 16 bases left in between. The CDR3 DNA reads TGCAGCGTTACCCCCACAGGGCTGGCCTACGAGCAGTACTTC. Its translation is CSVTPTGLAYEQYF.

Ten or more counts support this clonotype. The chain links TRBV6-1 to TRBJ2-7; D might be TRBD1 (5 bases). The CDR3 is made up of 16 amino acids. The germline V gene has CDR1 MNHNS and CDR2 SASEGT. The V end was cut by 5 bases, the J end by 0 bases, with 17 bases between. The CDR3 DNA follows: TGTGCCAGCAGTCGGACAATACTTTGGGACTCCTACGAGCAGTACTTC. Protein sequence: CASSRTILWDSYEQYF.

The genes are TRBV7-2 and TRBJ2-7; 9 positions match TRBD1. The CDR3 length is 15 residues. CDR1 is SGHTA, CDR2 FQGNSA, per germline. With V trimmed by 1 base and J by 3 bases, 4 bases remained unmatched. The CDR3 nucleotides are TGTGCCAGCAGCTTAGGTCTGACAGGGGGCTACGAGCAGTACTTC. It encodes CASSLGLTGGYEQYF.

In its sample, this clonotype was seen many times. This chain uses TRBV12-3 or TRBV12-4 with TRBJ2-3, with TRBD2 matching over 12 bases. V gave up 6 bases and J gave up 5 bases; unmatched junction bases: 12. The CDR3 consists of 17 residues. CDR3 DNA sequence: TGTGCCAGCAGCCCCAGAGGCCTAGCGGGGGGGCAAGATACGCAGTATTTT. Translating it yields CASSPRGLAGGQDTQYF.

This clonotype was observed at least ten times. CDR3 DNA: TGTGCCAGCAGCCCGAGGACAGGACGGAACATTCAGTACTTC. It specifies CASSPRTGRNIQYF. The chain combines TRBV7-2 with TRBJ2-4; TRBD1 aligns across 7 bases. The V gene's germline CDR1 is SGHTA and CDR2 FQGNSA. V shed 5 bases and J 7 bases; nucleotides not matched to a gene: 8. This CDR3 comprises 14 residues.

This clonotype was counted only a few times. The V call is TRBV2, the J call TRBJ1-3; no clear D gene. Trimming left V 8 bases short and J 9 bases short, with 20 bases between. CDR3 size: 14 residues. Germline V lookup: CDR1 SNHLY, CDR2 FYNNEI. The CDR3 protein is CASASGNRRGTIYF. For the CDR3, the DNA is TGTGCCAGCGCTTCGGGCAACCGCCGGGGCACCATATATTTT.

This clonotype has more than one count but fewer than ten. The chain uses TRBV2 and TRBJ2-7, with D maybe TRBD2 (5 bases). The V end lost 4 bases, the J end lost 4 bases, and 8 bases lay between the germline ends. The CDR3 consists of 12 residues. Germline CDR1 reads SNHLY; CDR2 reads FYNNEI. In DNA, the CDR3 is TGTGCCAGCAGTGCACGGGGATACGAGCAGTACTTC. Translated, it gives CASSARGYEQYF.

CDR3 region: CASSLAVTGVGGYTF. The CDR3 region has the DNA TGTGCCAGCAGCTTAGCGGTGACAGGGGTCGGTGGCTACACCTTC. This chain connects TRBV7-2 to TRBJ1-2; 8 nucleotides line up with TRBD1. Germline V gene data show CDR1 as SGHTA and CDR2 as FQGNSA. V gave up 0 bases and J gave up 7 bases; unmatched junction bases: 7. This CDR3 comprises 15 residues.

At least ten counts were recorded for this clonotype. This chain connects TRBV7-9 to TRBJ2-7; TRBD2 aligns across 12 bases. The CDR3 is made up of 17 amino acids. Germline V gene data show CDR1 as SEHNR and CDR2 as FQNEAQ (reference sequence). After removal of 6 bases from V and 4 bases from J, the junction contained 13 bases not matched to a gene. The CDR3: CASSSIRRGTSGYEQYF. The DNA of the CDR3 is TGTGCCAGCAGTTCTATACGGAGGGGGACTAGCGGGTACGAGCAGTACTTC.

About this clonotype itself: Just one base apart from a much larger clone, this may be a read error. Because the CDR3 is missing its conserved closing phenylalanine or tryptophan, this is likely a read error. CDR3 loop: CASSRGQSSYQPQHL. The CDR3 nucleotides are TGTGCCAGCAGTCGTGGACAGTCTTCCTATCAGCCCCAGCATCTT. The chain employs TRBV6-2 or TRBV6-3 and TRBJ1-5; D may be TRBD1 (6 bases). V lost 5 bases, J lost 5 bases, and 16 bases lay in between. The CDR3 sequence is 15 residues long. CDR1 is MNHEY and CDR2 is SVGEGT in the germline V gene.